These 30 T cell receptor beta chains share one sample of origin, sequenced in a study of T cells after yellow fever vaccination. Each CDR3 protein is one row after TCRdb ran MiXCR on the 5' RACE reads. The sample has 620,000 or so distinct CDR3 sequences, around a sixth seen once. The specimen comprised PBMCs, sampled 5 days after the first yellow fever vaccination. These receptors were taken from a man aged 18 to 30 who received the YFV17D yellow fever vaccine.

This clonotype was picked up a small number of times. This CDR3 is CASSWGTDSYEQYV. The DNA of the CDR3 is TGTGCCAGCAGCTGGGGGACGGACTCCTACGAGCAGTACGTC. The chain carries TRBV7-9 and TRBJ2-7; TRBD1 or TRBD2 may be the D gene (5 bases each). Germline CDR1 SEHNR, CDR2 FQNEAQ (reference sequence). Trimming shortened V by 4 bases and J by 0 bases, and 10 bases separated the two germline ends. The CDR3 runs 14 residues.

The chain employs TRBV15 and TRBJ2-3; D call uncertain. The CDR3 is 13 amino acids. The V gene lost 8 bases and the J gene lost 4 bases, with 13 bases spanning the gap. Germline loops: CDR1 LNHNV, CDR2 YYDKDF (reference sequence). The CDR3 bases are TGTGCCACCTCCGTAACGTCCCCAGATACGCAGTATTTT. Translated: CATSVTSPDTQYF.

J is TRBJ2-3 and V is TRBV28; possibly TRBD2 for D (6 bases). The V gene's germline CDR1 is MDHEN and CDR2 SYDVKM. The CDR3 length is 14 residues. The V gene lost 5 bases and the J gene lost 4 bases, with 13 bases spanning the gap. Here the CDR3 DNA reads TGTGCCAGCAGTCCAGGGACTTTCGCAGATACGCAGTATTTT. Translation: CASSPGTFADTQYF. The entire variable domain, with the rest obtained from reference TRBV28 and TRBJ2-3, is as follows: DVKVTQSSRYLVKRTGEKVFLECVQDMDHENMFWYRQDPGLGLRLIYFSYDVKMKEKGDIPEGYSVSREKKERFSLILESASTNQTSMYLCASSPGTFADTQYFGPGTRLTVL.

The rearrangement links TRBV7-9 to TRBJ2-2, with D unresolved. Per germline, CDR1 SEHNR and CDR2 FQNEAQ (reference sequence). The V and J ends lost 4 bases and 7 bases respectively, with 13 bases between them. The CDR3 loop spans 14 amino acids. In nucleotides, the CDR3 is TGTGCCAGCAGCTCCAACCCGGCAGGCGGGGAGCTGTTTTTT. This encodes CASSSNPAGGELFF.

Details on this clonotype: Germline is not matched at one junction end, which may reflect a read error. The V and J genes are TRBV3-1 and TRBJ2-4; D ambiguous. The CDR3 contains 15 residues. In germline, CDR1 is LGHDT, CDR2 YNNKEL (reference sequence). The CDR3 loop reads CASCQDRAGRRIQYF. In nucleotides, the CDR3 is TGTGCCAGCTGCCAAGATCGCGCAGGTAGACGCATTCAGTACTTC.

The chain is built from TRBV19 and TRBJ2-3; the match to TRBD1 covers 7 bases. The germline V gene has CDR1 LNHDA and CDR2 SQIVND (reference sequence). This CDR3 spans 16 amino acids. With V trimmed by 6 bases and J by 5 bases, 14 bases remained unmatched. In nucleotides, the CDR3 is TGTGCCAGTAGCCCGAGGGGGCCCGGGGCAGGAGATACGCAGTATTTT. The encoded protein is CASSPRGPGAGDTQYF. The full variable domain, in which reference TRBV19 and TRBJ2-3 provide the parts outside the CDR3, is DGGITQSPKYLFRKEGQNVTLSCEQNLNHDAMYWYRQDPGQGLRLIYYSQIVNDFQKGDIAEGYSVSREKKESFPLTVTSAQKNPTAFYLCASSPRGPGAGDTQYFGPGTRLTVL.

This clonotype was counted a single time. The chain carries TRBV5-1 and TRBJ2-5, with 9 bases identical to TRBD1. V was pared by 3 bases and J by 4 bases, with 10 bases of the junction left unmatched. Germline-derived CDR1 and CDR2 are SGHRS and YFSETQ. This CDR3 spans 16 amino acids. CDR3 DNA sequence: TGCGCCAGCAGCTATTGGGGACCGGGACAGGGAGAGACCCAGTACTTC. Translated: CASSYWGPGQGETQYF.

This clonotype was counted a few times. J is TRBJ2-2 and V is TRBV4-3, with D unresolved. V was trimmed by 0 bases and J by 1 base, leaving 9 bases between them. Germline lookup yields CDR1 LGHNA and CDR2 YSLEER. CDR3 length: 16 amino acids. The CDR3 DNA is TGCGCCAGCAGCCAAGACGACCGTTGGAACACCGGGGAGCTGTTTTTT. Its protein product is CASSQDDRWNTGELFF.

This clonotype was seen a few times. This chain connects TRBV18 to TRBJ2-7; D is perhaps TRBD1 (5 bases). Trimming removed 2 bases from V and 0 bases from J, with 11 bases in between. From germline, CDR1 is KGHSH and CDR2 LQKENI. This CDR3 has 15 amino acids. CDR3 protein: CASSPITGSSYEQYF. CDR3 nucleotides: TGTGCCAGCTCACCAATCACAGGAAGCTCCTACGAGCAGTACTTC.

J is TRBJ2-5 and V is TRBV10-3; 9 bases map to TRBD2. The J segment lost 1 base and the V segment lost 2 bases, leaving 5 bases of the junction unmatched. In germline, CDR1 is ENHRY, CDR2 SYGVKD. This CDR3 has 16 amino acids. The CDR3, as DNA: TGTGCCATCAGTGAGAGGGCGGGGGGGTCCCAAGAGACCCAGTACTTC. Translation: CAISERAGGSQETQYF.

This clonotype was found many times. The V gene is TRBV25-1, the J gene TRBJ2-1, with D possibly TRBD2 on 6 matching bases. Germline V CDR1 and CDR2: MGHDK, SYGVNS. V was clipped by 4 bases and J by 3 bases, with 19 bases between them. The CDR3 sequence is 17 residues long. CDR3 region: CASSGPWGENLYNEQFF. In DNA form, the CDR3 reads TGTGCCAGCAGTGGACCTTGGGGGGAGAATCTCTACAATGAGCAGTTCTTC. The whole variable domain, remainder taken from reference TRBV25-1 and TRBJ2-1, is EADIYQTPRYLVIGTGKKITLECSQTMGHDKMYWYQQDPGMELHLIHYSYGVNSTEKGDLSSESTVSRIRTEHFPLTLESARPSHTSQYLCASSGPWGENLYNEQFFGPGTRLTVL.

This clonotype was recorded a few times. The chain carries TRBV12-3 or TRBV12-4 and TRBJ1-5, with TRBD1 as a possible D gene (5 bases). Between the trimmed V and J ends, which lost 5 bases and 7 bases, there was a span of 15 bases. This CDR3 contains 14 residues. The DNA of the CDR3 is TGTGCCAGCAGTACTCACAGGCCCGACCAGCCCCAGCATTTT. This codes for CASSTHRPDQPQHF.

This clonotype showed up just a few times. The V and J genes are TRBV10-3 and TRBJ1-4; TRBD1 might be the D (5 bases). Between the trimmed V and J ends, which lost 6 bases and 7 bases, there was a span of 12 bases. Per germline, CDR1 ENHRY and CDR2 SYGVKD. The CDR3 runs 13 residues. The CDR3 DNA reads TGTGCCATCAGCCCGTCGGGGGGTGAAAAACTGTTTTTT. Translation: CAISPSGGEKLFF.

This clonotype has just a few counts. The chain combines TRBV20-1 with TRBJ2-7; 7 nucleotides line up with TRBD1. CDR1 and CDR2 (germline): DFQATT, SNEGSKA (reference sequence). V gave up 5 bases and J gave up 3 bases; unmatched junction bases: 7. This CDR3 contains 13 residues. The CDR3 spells CSAVRQGNYEQYF. CDR3 in DNA: TGCAGTGCTGTCCGACAGGGTAACTACGAGCAGTACTTC.

This chain links TRBV10-3 with TRBJ2-5; D uncertain. The germline V gene has CDR1 ENHRY and CDR2 SYGVKD. Between the trimmed V and J ends, which lost 3 bases and 2 bases, there was a span of 7 bases. The CDR3 totals 13 residues. The CDR3, as DNA: TGTGCCATCAGTGATGCTTTACAAGAGACCCAGTACTTC. Residues: CAISDALQETQYF.

This clonotype has a handful of counts. The chain uses TRBV6-2 or TRBV6-3 and TRBJ2-2; perhaps TRBD1 as D (5 bases). The CDR3 has 14 residues. Trimming cost V 10 bases and J 2 bases, with 14 bases left between them. The V gene's germline CDR1 is MNHEY and CDR2 SVGEGT. The CDR3 bases are TGTGCCACCCGCCGGACAAGAAACACCGGGGAGCTGTTTTTT. Translated: CATRRTRNTGELFF.

This CDR3 reads CASGQGLMDTQYF. The CDR3 DNA is TGTGCCAGTGGACAGGGTTTGATGGATACGCAGTATTTT. The chain is built from TRBV19 and TRBJ2-3; 8 bases align to TRBD1. Per germline, CDR1 LNHDA and CDR2 SQIVND (reference sequence). This CDR3 is built from 13 residues. The V segment lost 8 bases and the J segment 6 bases; nucleotides outside the gene matches: 7.

The chain uses TRBV10-2 and TRBJ2-2, with 12 bases that match TRBD2. After removal of 8 bases from V and 7 bases from J, the junction contained 8 bases not matched to a gene. This CDR3 contains 15 residues. CDR1 WSHSY and CDR2 SAAADI come from the germline V gene. The CDR3 protein is CASRTSGGPGGELFF. CDR3 in DNA: TGCGCCAGCCGAACTAGCGGGGGGCCGGGCGGGGAGCTGTTTTTT.

The gene calls are TRBV12-3 or TRBV12-4 and TRBJ1-1; D ambiguous. The V end lost 0 bases, the J end lost 4 bases, and 6 bases lay between the germline ends. The CDR3 extends over 13 amino acids. CDR3 protein: CASSLAFGTEAFF. The CDR3 DNA is TGTGCCAGCAGTTTAGCCTTCGGCACTGAAGCTTTCTTT.

This clonotype is a singleton in its sample. The V gene is TRBV5-1, the J gene TRBJ1-4; D unresolved. The CDR3 has 14 amino acids. Germline V lookup: CDR1 SGHRS, CDR2 YFSETQ. Trimming took 0 bases from V and 11 from J, leaving 14 bases between them. CDR3 sequence: CASSLVGRAQKLFF. CDR3 DNA sequence: TGCGCCAGCAGCTTGGTTGGTAGGGCGCAGAAACTGTTTTTT.

This clonotype appeared a few times. The chain uses TRBV10-2 and TRBJ2-7; 9 bases line up with TRBD2. J gave up 0 bases and V 3 bases, and 3 bases lay outside the gene matches. The CDR3 totals 15 residues. Germline CDR1 WSHSY, CDR2 SAAADI. CDR3 in amino acids: CASSDSGGISYEQYF. CDR3 coding DNA: TGCGCCAGCAGTGACAGCGGGGGGATCTCCTACGAGCAGTACTTC.

This clonotype was found a few times. The V and J genes are TRBV4-3 and TRBJ2-7; D call uncertain. The germline V gene encodes CDR1 LGHNA and CDR2 YSLEER. Trimming pared 1 base from V and 0 bases from J, leaving 7 bases between. The CDR3 loop spans 14 amino acids. CDR3 coding DNA: TGCGCCAGCAGCCAAGCCGTGGTCTCCTACGAGCAGTACTTC. Translating gives CASSQAVVSYEQYF.

A few counts support this clonotype. The gene calls are TRBV20-1 and TRBJ2-5, with D unclear. The germline gives CDR1 DFQATT, CDR2 SNEGSKA (reference sequence). Trimming shortened V by 4 bases and J by 0 bases, and 9 bases separated the two germline ends. The CDR3 contains 13 residues. CDR3 DNA: TGCAGTGCTAAGGAAGGCTACCAAGAGACCCAGTACTTC. This sequence encodes CSAKEGYQETQYF.

V usage is TRBV9 and J usage is TRBJ2-7; D might be TRBD1 (6 bases). The CDR3 is 13 amino acids. Germline V CDR1 and CDR2: SGDLS, YYNGEE. V lost 5 bases to trimming and J lost 4 bases, with 13 bases between them. DNA for the CDR3: TGTGCCAGCAGTCCGATCAGGGGTTACGAGCAGTACGTC. Encoded protein: CASSPIRGYEQYV.

V is TRBV7-3 and J is TRBJ1-5, with D unresolved. Germline assignment: CDR1 SGHTA and CDR2 FQGTGA. The ends were cut back, 0 bases at V and 6 bases at J, with 12 bases in the middle. The CDR3 consists of 15 residues. CDR3 nucleotide sequence: TGTGCCAGCAGCTTAACAGGAGGGTCGGGTCAGCCCCAGCATTTT. Its protein is CASSLTGGSGQPQHF.

A few counts support this clonotype. V and J are TRBV20-1 and TRBJ2-3; a weak D match, TRBD1 (5 bases). V lost 6 bases and J 5 bases, leaving 18 bases between the germline ends. Germline CDR1 reads DFQATT; CDR2 reads SNEGSKA (reference sequence). The CDR3 is 14 amino acids. This chain's CDR3 is CSANILGRGDTQYF. CDR3 DNA: TGCAGTGCCAATATTTTAGGTAGGGGAGATACGCAGTATTTT.

This clonotype was picked up a small number of times. The CDR3 DNA reads TGTGCCAGCAGCCTCCGGCCGGGAAACACCATATATTTT. Its translation is CASSLRPGNTIYF. The rearrangement uses TRBV3-1 and TRBJ1-3; D is uncertain. V was cut by 4 bases and J by 4 bases, with 8 bases left in between. The germline V gene encodes CDR1 LGHDT and CDR2 YNNKEL (reference sequence). The CDR3 is 13 residues long.

A few counts support this clonotype. This chain connects TRBV15 to TRBJ1-2; D uncertain. The CDR3 contains 15 residues. Between the trimmed V and J ends, which lost 1 base and 2 bases, there was a span of 11 bases. Germline V gene sequence: CDR1 LNHNV, CDR2 YYDKDF (reference sequence). CDR3 in amino acids: CATSRGGAGNYGYTF. CDR3 DNA sequence: TGTGCCACCAGCAGAGGTGGTGCAGGAAACTATGGCTACACCTTC. The full variable domain, with the rest looked up from reference TRBV15 and TRBJ1-2, is DAMVIQNPRYQVTQFGKPVTLSCSQTLNHNVMYWYQQKSSQAPKLLFHYYDKDFNNEADTPDNFQSRRPNTSFCFLDIRSPGLGDTAMYLCATSRGGAGNYGYTFGSGTRLTVV.

This clonotype was seen ten or more times. CDR3 sequence: CATSRDQGTQYF. The CDR3 DNA is TGTGCCACCAGCAGAGATCAGGGGACCCAGTACTTC. The V gene is TRBV15, the J gene TRBJ2-5; D perhaps matches TRBD1 (5 bases). V lost 0 bases to trimming and J lost 7 bases, with 6 bases between them. CDR1 and CDR2 (germline): LNHNV, YYDKDF (reference sequence). CDR3 length equals 12 residues. Full variable domain (outside the CDR3, taken from reference TRBV15 and TRBJ2-5): DAMVIQNPRYQVTQFGKPVTLSCSQTLNHNVMYWYQQKSSQAPKLLFHYYDKDFNNEADTPDNFQSRRPNTSFCFLDIRSPGLGDTAMYLCATSRDQGTQYFGPGTRLLVL.

This chain connects TRBV29-1 to TRBJ2-1; 9 nucleotides match TRBD1. V lost 5 bases and J lost 8; bases outside the gene matches: 10. Per germline, CDR1 SQVTM and CDR2 ANQGSEA. The CDR3 has 14 residues. The CDR3 region has the DNA TGCAGCGTTAAAAACAGGGGGCGCGTTTATGAGCAGTTCTTC. Protein sequence: CSVKNRGRVYEQFF.